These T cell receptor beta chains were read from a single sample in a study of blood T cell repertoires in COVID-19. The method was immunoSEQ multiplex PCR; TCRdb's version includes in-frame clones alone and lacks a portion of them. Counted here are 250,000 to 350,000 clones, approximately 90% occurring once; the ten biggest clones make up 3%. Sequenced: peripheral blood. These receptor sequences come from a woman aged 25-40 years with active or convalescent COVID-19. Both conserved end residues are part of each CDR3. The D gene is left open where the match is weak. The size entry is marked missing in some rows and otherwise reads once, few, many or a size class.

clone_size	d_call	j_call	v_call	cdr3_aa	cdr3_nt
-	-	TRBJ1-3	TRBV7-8	CASSRDDRRGNTIYF	TGTGCCAGCAGCCGGGATGACCGACGGGGGAACACCATATATTTT
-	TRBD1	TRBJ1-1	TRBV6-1	CASIPVVQGDTEAFF	TGTGCCAGCATCCCAGTTGTACAGGGGGACACTGAAGCTTTCTTT
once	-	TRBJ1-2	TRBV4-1	CASSHPTGHYGYTF	TGCGCCAGCAGCCACCCGACAGGACACTATGGCTACACCTTC
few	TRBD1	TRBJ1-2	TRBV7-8	CASSLGPTGGYYGYTF	TGTGCCAGCAGCTTAGGCCCAACAGGGGGCTACTATGGCTACACCTTC
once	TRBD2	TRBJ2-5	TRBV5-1	CASSLLAGPKETQYF	TGCGCCAGCAGCTTACTAGCGGGCCCAAAAGAGACCCAGTACTTC
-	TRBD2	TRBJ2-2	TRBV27	CASSLGLADTGELFF	TGTGCCAGCAGTTTAGGGCTAGCGGACACCGGGGAGCTGTTTTTT
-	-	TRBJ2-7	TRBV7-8	CASSLAAGQGVGREQYF	TGTGCCAGCAGCTTAGCGGCCGGGCAGGGAGTAGGGAGGGAGCAGTACTTC
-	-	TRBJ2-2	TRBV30	CAWGPPQVKGGELFF	TGTGCCTGGGGCCCCCCACAGGTTAAAGGCGGGGAGCTGTTTTTT
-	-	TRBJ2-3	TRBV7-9	CASSLALTDTQYF	TGTGCCAGCAGCTTAGCCCTCACAGATACGCAGTATTTT
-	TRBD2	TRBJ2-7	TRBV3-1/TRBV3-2	CASSPRARGVLHEQYF	TGTGCCAGCAGCCCCCGGGCGCGGGGGGTGCTCCACGAGCAGTACTTC
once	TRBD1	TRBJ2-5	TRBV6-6	CASSLDRAGETQYF	TGTGCCAGCAGTTTGGACAGGGCCGGAGAGACCCAGTACTTC
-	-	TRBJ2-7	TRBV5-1	CASSLGQLYEQYF	TGCGCCAGCAGCTTGGGACAGTTATACGAGCAGTACTTC
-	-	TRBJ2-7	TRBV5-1	CASSLRFGEQYF	TGCGCCAGCAGCTTACGGTTCGGCGAGCAGTACTTC
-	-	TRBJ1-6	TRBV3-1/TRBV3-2	CASSQVQGQNSPLHF	TGTGCCAGCAGCCAAGTGCAGGGACAAAATTCACCCCTCCACTTT
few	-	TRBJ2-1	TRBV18	CASSPPGAVLQFF	TGTGCCAGCTCACCACCGGGAGCGGTCCTGCAGTTCTTC
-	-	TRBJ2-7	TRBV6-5	CASSPDKTYEQYF	TGTGCCAGCAGCCCCGACAAGACCTACGAGCAGTACTTC
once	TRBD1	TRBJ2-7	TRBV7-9	CASSPRQGPYEQYF	TGTGCCAGCAGTCCGCGACAGGGACCCTACGAGCAGTACTTC
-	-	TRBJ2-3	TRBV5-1	CASSFWTSTDTQYF	TGCGCCAGCAGCTTTTGGACTAGCACAGATACGCAGTATTTT
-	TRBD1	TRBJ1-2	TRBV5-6	CASSPKQGTYGYTF	TGTGCCAGCAGCCCCAAACAGGGGACCTATGGCTACACCTTC
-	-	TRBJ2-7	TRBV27	CASSFYGTYEQYF	TGTGCCAGCAGTTTTTACGGGACCTACGAGCAGTACTTC
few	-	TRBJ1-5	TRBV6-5	CASTRLDSNQPQHF	TGTGCCAGCACCCGACTTGATAGCAATCAGCCCCAGCATTTT
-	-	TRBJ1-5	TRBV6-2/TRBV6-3	CASSSSPSNQPQHF	TGTGCCAGCAGTTCTTCCCCGAGCAATCAGCCCCAGCATTTT
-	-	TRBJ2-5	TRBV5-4	CASSLGLSSGEETQYF	TGTGCCAGCAGCTTGGGACTCTCGAGCGGCGAAGAGACCCAGTACTTC
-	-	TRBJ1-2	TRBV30	CAWSEAGRGGYTF	TGTGCCTGGAGTGAGGCGGGGAGGGGTGGCTACACCTTC
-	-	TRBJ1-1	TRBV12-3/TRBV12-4	CASSWTLNTEAFF	TGTGCCAGCAGTTGGACACTGAACACTGAAGCTTTCTTT
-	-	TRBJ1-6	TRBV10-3	CAISPGLGAGSPLHF	TGTGCCATCAGCCCCGGGTTGGGGGCGGGTTCACCCCTCCACTTT
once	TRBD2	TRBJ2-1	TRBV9	CASSVVMTGGRNEQFF	TGTGCCAGCAGCGTAGTAATGACGGGGGGGCGCAATGAGCAGTTCTTC
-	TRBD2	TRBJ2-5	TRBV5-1	CASSRRIWASGEGTETQYF	TGCGCCAGCAGTAGACGCATCTGGGCTAGCGGGGAGGGAACGGAGACCCAGTACTTC
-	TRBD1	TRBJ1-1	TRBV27	CASSLDRGITEAFF	TGTGCCAGCAGTCTGGACAGGGGGATCACTGAAGCTTTCTTT
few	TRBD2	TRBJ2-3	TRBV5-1	CASSLASGGAGGDTQYF	TGCGCCAGCAGCTTGGCTAGCGGGGGGGCCGGGGGAGATACGCAGTATTTT
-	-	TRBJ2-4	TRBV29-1	CSVQQGWAKNIQYF	TGCAGCGTCCAACAGGGTTGGGCCAAAAACATTCAGTACTTC
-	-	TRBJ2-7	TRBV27	CASSFGDTSYEQYF	TGTGCCAGCAGTTTTGGGGACACGTCCTACGAGCAGTACTTC
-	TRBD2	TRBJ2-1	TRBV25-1	CASSDAGGIAYNEQFF	TGTGCCAGCAGTGATGCGGGGGGCATCGCCTACAATGAGCAGTTCTTC
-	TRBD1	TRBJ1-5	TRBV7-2	CASSQDRGGQPQHF	TGTGCCAGCAGCCAGGACAGGGGAGGGCAGCCCCAGCATTTT
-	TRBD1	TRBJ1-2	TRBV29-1	CSVGGQADGYTF	TGCAGCGTTGGCGGACAGGCGGATGGCTACACCTTC
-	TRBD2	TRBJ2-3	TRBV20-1	CSASSLGTSGASTDTQYF	TGCAGTGCTAGTTCTTTGGGGACTAGCGGGGCTAGCACAGATACGCAGTATTTT
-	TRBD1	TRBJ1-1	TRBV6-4	CASSGDRGSGTEAFF	TGTGCCAGCAGCGGGGACAGGGGATCGGGCACTGAAGCTTTCTTT
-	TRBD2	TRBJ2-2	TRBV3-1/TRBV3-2	CASSSTSLGRTGGPNTGELFF	TGTGCCAGCAGCTCCACTTCCCTGGGGAGGACGGGGGGGCCTAACACCGGGGAGCTGTTTTTT
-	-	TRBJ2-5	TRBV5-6	CASSLGGQETQYF	TGTGCCAGCAGCTTAGGGGGCCAAGAGACCCAGTACTTC
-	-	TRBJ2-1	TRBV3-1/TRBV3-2	CASSHEGGAINNEQFF	TGTGCCAGCAGCCATGAGGGGGGGGCAATTAACAATGAGCAGTTCTTC
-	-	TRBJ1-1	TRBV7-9	CASSLEGGTEAFF	TGTGCCAGCAGCTTAGAAGGGGGCACTGAAGCTTTCTTT
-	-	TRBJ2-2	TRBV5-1	CASRPGPNTGELFF	TGCGCCAGCAGGCCAGGGCCGAACACCGGGGAGCTGTTTTTT
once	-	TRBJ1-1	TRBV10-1	CASSESRVREAFF	TGCGCCAGCAGTGAGTCGAGGGTCCGGGAAGCTTTCTTT
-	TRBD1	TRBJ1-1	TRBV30	CAWSRFWDSRGTEAFF	TGTGCCTGGAGTCGATTTTGGGACAGTCGGGGCACTGAAGCTTTCTTT
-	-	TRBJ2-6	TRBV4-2	CASSQDMRGFAGANVLTF	TGTGCCAGCAGCCAAGATATGCGAGGGTTCGCTGGGGCCAACGTCCTGACTTTC
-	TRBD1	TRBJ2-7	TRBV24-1	CATSTGTGEDEQYF	TGTGCCACCAGTACCGGGACAGGGGAGGACGAGCAGTACTTC
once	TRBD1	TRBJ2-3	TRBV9	CASSVGGQLDTQYF	TGTGCCAGCAGCGTAGGGGGACAGTTAGATACGCAGTATTTT
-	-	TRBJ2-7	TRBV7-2	CASSFSSGQAYEQYF	TGTGCCAGCAGCTTTTCTTCAGGCCAGGCCTACGAGCAGTACTTC
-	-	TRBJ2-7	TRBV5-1	CASSGAGADEQYF	TGCGCCAGCAGCGGGGCGGGGGCCGACGAGCAGTACTTC
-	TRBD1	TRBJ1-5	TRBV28	CASSTRGQGSQPQHF	TGTGCCAGCAGTACACGCGGACAGGGTAGTCAGCCCCAGCATTTT
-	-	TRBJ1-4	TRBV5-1	CASRLGGASNEKLFF	TGCGCCAGCAGACTTGGGGGCGCTTCTAATGAAAAACTGTTTTTT
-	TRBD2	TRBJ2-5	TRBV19	CASSKGLFQETQYF	TGTGCCAGTAGTAAGGGACTATTCCAAGAGACCCAGTACTTC
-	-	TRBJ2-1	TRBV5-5	CASSLGLLYNEQFF	TGTGCCAGCAGCTTGGGACTTTTATACAATGAGCAGTTCTTC
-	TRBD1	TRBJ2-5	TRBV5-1	CASSPGTAQETQYF	TGCGCCAGCAGCCCCGGGACAGCCCAAGAGACCCAGTACTTC
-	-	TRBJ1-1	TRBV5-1	CASSRDTWPTEAFF	TGCGCCAGCAGCAGGGACACATGGCCCACTGAAGCTTTCTTT
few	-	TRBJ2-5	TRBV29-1	CSVEDPVAGGQTQYF	TGCAGCGTTGAAGATCCGGTGGCGGGTGGGCAGACCCAGTACTTC
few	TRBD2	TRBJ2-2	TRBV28	CASSLWGSGTDTGELFF	TGTGCCAGCAGTTTATGGGGTAGCGGGACCGACACCGGGGAGCTGTTTTTT
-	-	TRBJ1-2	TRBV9	CASIPGLVVYGYTF	TGTGCCAGCATACCGGGATTGGTGGTCTATGGCTACACCTTC
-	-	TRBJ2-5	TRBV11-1	CASSPSEETQYF	TGTGCCAGCAGCCCCTCAGAAGAGACCCAGTACTTC